This T cell receptor beta chain was sequenced for a study of breast tumors, draining lymph nodes, adjacent tissues. This clonotype was observed a few times. The antigen is not known. Study-level results: Findings are consistent with lymph node origin and intratumoral expansion of most tumor T cells. Compared with basal-like, luminal-like tumors shared significantly more repertoire with nontumor tissue. Tumor T cell lymph node origin was a supported hypothesis, not proven.

V gave up 4 bases and J gave up 7 bases; unmatched junction bases: 6. This CDR3 has 13 amino acids. Germline loops: CDR1 SNHLY, CDR2 FYNNEI. Axillary draining lymph nodes of breast cancer patients supplied the node samples. TCRdb redid the calling of the multiplex PCR reads with MiXCR, one entry per CDR3 protein. Seen here are fewer than 250,000 distinct CDR3 sequences, about 30% observed once, and the top ten hold 1.3% to 1.5%. This TCR was recovered from a female donor with breast cancer. Some clones in this sample may be carry-over from other donors' samples. The material sequenced was axillary lymph node tissue. This chain uses TRBV2 with TRBJ2-5, with 7 nucleotides matching TRBD2. CDR3 DNA: TGTGCCAGCAGTGCCGGGACGGGAGGGACCCAGTACTTC. Its protein is CASSAGTGGTQYF.